The 7 T cell receptor beta chains below come from one sample, sequenced in a study of blood T cell repertoires in COVID-19. Method: immunoSEQ multiplex PCR; TCRdb's copy keeps in-frame clones and lacks some. The sample records more than 110,000 clones, about 80% being singletons. Sequences were obtained from PBMCs or T cells enriched from blood (not recorded which). Every receptor here comes from a woman between 50 and 59 years old who had recovered from COVID-19.

The chain uses TRBV9 and TRBJ2-3; D might be TRBD1 (6 bases). V shed 4 bases and J shed 4 bases, with 16 bases lying between them. From germline, CDR1 is SGDLS and CDR2 YYNGEE. The CDR3 runs to 15 residues. CDR3 DNA: TGTGCCAGCAGCCAAGAGGGCAGGGGAGCAGATACGCAGTATTTT. This encodes CASSQEGRGADTQYF.

The rearrangement joins TRBV2 to TRBJ1-4, with TRBD1 identical over 8 bases. Trimming at V came to 7 bases and at J to 8 bases, leaving 6 bases not matched to a gene. Germline CDR1 reads SNHLY; CDR2 reads FYNNEI. The CDR3 is 13 amino acids. DNA for the CDR3: TGTGCCAGCATGACAGGGGCGGGGGAAAAACTGTTTTTT. Residues: CASMTGAGEKLFF.

This sequence joins TRBV5-1 and TRBJ2-3; D might be TRBD2 (5 bases). The CDR3 length is 14 residues. Trimming stripped 0 bases from V and 2 bases from J, with 7 bases between. Germline loops: CDR1 SGHRS, CDR2 YFSETQ. The CDR3 DNA sequence: TGCGCCAGCAGCTTGGGGACTTTCACAGATACGCAGTATTTT. Its protein product is CASSLGTFTDTQYF.

The chain carries TRBV14 and TRBJ2-4; 9 bases line up with TRBD1. Germline V gene lookup returns CDR1 SGHDN and CDR2 FVKESK. The ends lost 4 bases at V and 5 bases at J; junction bases unmatched: 12. The CDR3 sequence is 17 residues long. CDR3 sequence: CASSPYRMGQGENIQYF. DNA of the CDR3: TGTGCCAGCAGCCCCTACAGGATGGGACAGGGCGAAAACATTCAGTACTTC.

This clone has just one count. The rearrangement joins TRBV3-1 (or the pseudogene TRBV3-2) to TRBJ2-3; D might be TRBD2 (6 bases). The length of the CDR3 is 17 residues. Germline V lookup: CDR1 LGHDT, CDR2 YNNKEL (reference sequence). V shed 0 bases and J shed 0 bases, with 13 bases lying between them. In DNA, the CDR3 is TGTGCCAGCAGCCAAGAAATCCCTAGCGTAAGCACAGATACGCAGTATTTT. Its translation: CASSQEIPSVSTDTQYF.

This chain uses TRBV4-1 with TRBJ2-7; no definite D call. Trimming removed 6 bases at V and 0 bases at J, with 15 bases between. This CDR3 has 15 amino acids. Germline V gene lookup returns CDR1 MGHRA and CDR2 YSYEKL. CDR3 region: CASSDGLPSSYEQYF. The CDR3 DNA is TGCGCCAGCAGTGACGGCCTTCCTAGCTCCTACGAGCAGTACTTC.

This clone was observed a handful of times. This chain connects TRBV7-6 to TRBJ2-5; 8 nucleotides match TRBD1. V gave up 1 base and J gave up 3 bases; unmatched junction bases: 4. This CDR3 comprises 15 residues. The germline V gene has CDR1 SGHVS and CDR2 FNYEAQ. The CDR3 region is CASSLVWTGKETQYF. The CDR3 bases are TGTGCCAGCAGCTTAGTGTGGACAGGGAAAGAGACCCAGTACTTC.